The rows below give T cell receptor beta chains drawn from one sample of a study of T-cell reconstitution after alpha-beta-depleted transplantation in children. TCRdb re-analysed the PCR reads in MiXCR, keeping a single row per CDR3 protein. The sample has 500,000 to 650,000 distinct CDR3 sequences, roughly 13% seen once. The specimen was PBMCs, mostly from graft donor cells, collected 360 days after TCRalphabeta/CD19-depleted stem cell transplant. The receptors were sampled from a male patient under 18 who had a stem cell transplant for acute myeloid leukemia, so the T cells may come from the graft donor. Both conserved end residues are trimmed from each CDR3. Fields, in order: CDR3 protein, V gene.

CDR3aa: ASSLWVGTSGPQETQY; v_gene: TRBV11-2
CDR3aa: SLARANEQF; v_gene: TRBV29-1
CDR3aa: SAPRGTSPLYEQY; v_gene: TRBV20-1
CDR3aa: ASSFRGTSVYEQY; v_gene: TRBV12-3/TRBV12-4
CDR3aa: ASSLVQQNTGELF; v_gene: TRBV5-1
CDR3aa: ASSYSQVNHEQF; v_gene: TRBV6-5
CDR3aa: SDPETQY; v_gene: TRBV20-1
CDR3aa: ASSLTGLAGWDNEQF; v_gene: TRBV28
CDR3aa: ASSPIETGELF; v_gene: TRBV7-3
CDR3aa: ASSSEGRIPYEQY; v_gene: TRBV6-1
CDR3aa: SVNRGYEQY; v_gene: TRBV29-1
CDR3aa: ASRNRDRFDNEQF; v_gene: TRBV6-1
CDR3aa: SAYNRGHEQF; v_gene: TRBV20-1
CDR3aa: SVEGPQYEQY; v_gene: TRBV29-1
CDR3aa: ASSWGLYNSPLH; v_gene: TRBV12-3/TRBV12-4
CDR3aa: ASSLGGAGLFSEQY; v_gene: TRBV5-4
CDR3aa: ATSRVSRTDTQY; v_gene: TRBV15
CDR3aa: ASSLTSGTDTQY; v_gene: TRBV5-1
CDR3aa: ASSFLSGRGETQY; v_gene: TRBV11-2
CDR3aa: ASSQGQGAGANVLT; v_gene: TRBV4-3
CDR3aa: ASTPVAGGSYEQY; v_gene: TRBV12-3/TRBV12-4
CDR3aa: ASRIAGGYTGNTQY; v_gene: TRBV19
CDR3aa: SATPRTSGSAGHEQF; v_gene: TRBV20-1
CDR3aa: ASSAWDLQSTDTQY; v_gene: TRBV7-9
CDR3aa: ASRIGSGANVLT; v_gene: TRBV7-9
CDR3aa: ASSFLPSPGTGNPYNEQF; v_gene: TRBV28
CDR3aa: ASSQVMRDEQY; v_gene: TRBV4-3
CDR3aa: ASSLQFPQETQY; v_gene: TRBV5-1
CDR3aa: SVDNSPGGGIQY; v_gene: TRBV29-1
CDR3aa: ASSQGAGGYT; v_gene: TRBV3-1
CDR3aa: SASWRLSTDTQY; v_gene: TRBV20-1